These 27 T cell receptor beta chains originate from one sample sequenced in a study of blood T cell repertoires in COVID-19. The table came from immunoSEQ multiplex PCR; TCRdb's copy has only in-frame clones and leaves some out. The table includes approximately 150,000 clones, roughly 90% detected once. The sample comprised peripheral blood. These receptors were taken from a woman between 70 and 85 years old with acute or convalescent COVID-19.

The V call is TRBV2, the J call TRBJ2-1; 7 nucleotides line up with TRBD1. This CDR3 has 16 residues. Germline assignment: CDR1 SNHLY and CDR2 FYNNEI. V lost 4 bases to trimming and J lost 0 bases; unmatched junction nucleotides: 6. DNA for the CDR3: TGTGCCAGCAGTGTTCGACAGGGACACTCCTACAATGAGCAGTTCTTC. As protein: CASSVRQGHSYNEQFF.

The chain carries TRBV27 and TRBJ2-7, with 8 nucleotides matching TRBD1. CDR1 is MNHEY and CDR2 is SMNVEV in the germline V gene (reference sequence). CDR3 length equals 18 residues. Germline trimming cut 5 bases from V and 2 bases from J; bases unmatched to any gene: 17. CDR3 sequence: CASSRTRARGPLPYEQYF. For the CDR3, the DNA is TGTGCCAGCAGTCGAACCCGGGCCAGGGGGCCGCTACCCTACGAGCAGTACTTC.

The rearrangement joins TRBV19 to TRBJ1-2, with 9 bases lining up with TRBD1. The CDR3 consists of 14 residues. V lost 3 bases, J lost 7 bases, and 6 bases stayed unmatched. Germline loops: CDR1 LNHDA, CDR2 SQIVND (reference sequence). This chain's CDR3 is CASSIRTGESGYTF. The CDR3 DNA sequence: TGTGCCAGTAGTATTCGGACAGGGGAGAGTGGCTACACCTTC.

The chain employs TRBV4-1 and TRBJ1-5, with TRBD1 matching 10 bases. J lost 0 bases, V lost 0 bases, and 8 bases had no gene match. CDR1 is MGHRA and CDR2 is YSYEKL in the germline V gene. The CDR3 is 19 amino acids. The CDR3 sequence: CASSQEGQGYSNSNQPQHF. The DNA for the CDR3 is TGCGCCAGCAGCCAAGAGGGACAGGGGTACTCAAATAGCAATCAGCCCCAGCATTTT.

V gene TRBV9 combines with J gene TRBJ1-6; D not certain. V was clipped by 0 bases and J by 7 bases, with 23 bases between them. The germline gives CDR1 SGDLS, CDR2 YYNGEE. The CDR3 is 19 amino acids. This chain's CDR3 is CASSVVVPEYEGVNSPLHF. CDR3 DNA: TGTGCCAGCAGCGTAGTAGTGCCCGAATACGAGGGAGTGAATTCACCCCTCCACTTT.

CDR3 loop: CASSVLSRAEAFF. DNA of the CDR3: TGTGCCAGCAGCGTTTTGTCTCGCGCTGAAGCTTTCTTT. V and J are TRBV9 and TRBJ1-1; D is ambiguous. The CDR3 spans 13 residues. Germline loops: CDR1 SGDLS, CDR2 YYNGEE. The V gene lost 2 bases and the J gene lost 6 bases, with 11 bases spanning the gap. Together with reference TRBV9 and TRBJ1-1, the CDR3 gives the full variable domain: DSGVTQTPKHLITATGQRVTLRCSPRSGDLSVYWYQQSLDQGLQFLIQYYNGEERAKGNILERFSAQQFPDLHSELNLSSLELGDSALYFCASSVLSRAEAFFGQGTRLTVV.

The J gene is TRBJ1-1, the V gene TRBV3-1 (or the pseudogene TRBV3-2); D may be TRBD1 (5 bases). V was pared by 3 bases and J by 4 bases, with 9 bases between. Germline loops: CDR1 LGHDT, CDR2 YNNKEL (reference sequence). There are 13 residues in the CDR3. CDR3 protein: CASSHSTVTEAFF. Written as DNA, the CDR3 is TGTGCCAGCAGCCACTCGACAGTCACTGAAGCTTTCTTT.

J is TRBJ2-1 and V is TRBV10-3, with TRBD2 identical over 7 bases. The V gene end was trimmed by 7 bases and the J gene end by 2 bases; junction bases not matched to a gene: 5. Germline CDR1 and CDR2: ENHRY and SYGVKD. There are 14 residues in the CDR3. CDR3 coding DNA: TGTGCCATCACCCGGGACTACGCCTACAATGAGCAGTTCTTC. Translation gives CAITRDYAYNEQFF.

The table lists this clone with a count of one. The gene calls are TRBV14 and TRBJ1-4; D unresolved. The CDR3 is 13 residues long. Trimming left V 0 bases short and J 8 bases short, with 7 bases between. Germline V gene data show CDR1 as SGHDN and CDR2 as FVKESK. CDR3 DNA: TGTGCCAGCAGCCAAGATCTTCGGGAAAAACTGTTTTTT. Protein: CASSQDLREKLFF.

The genes are TRBV19 and TRBJ2-4, with 10 bases fitting TRBD2. V dropped 7 bases and J dropped 2; count of bases not matched to a gene: 14. The germline CDR1 and CDR2 sequences are LNHDA and SQIVND (reference sequence). The CDR3 is 18 residues long. CDR3: CASTMALAGARTKNIQYF. Here the CDR3 DNA reads TGTGCCAGTACCATGGCCCTAGCGGGAGCTAGAACCAAAAACATTCAGTACTTC.

V usage is TRBV9 and J usage is TRBJ1-6; TRBD1 aligns across 9 bases. After removal of 3 bases from V and 10 bases from J, the junction contained 8 bases not matched to a gene. CDR1 SGDLS and CDR2 YYNGEE come from the germline V gene. This CDR3 is 15 amino acids long. CDR3 loop: CASSEGQGSRSPLHF. The CDR3 DNA sequence: TGTGCCAGCAGCGAGGGACAGGGCTCGAGATCACCCCTCCACTTT. Full variable domain (outside the CDR3, taken from reference TRBV9 and TRBJ1-6): DSGVTQTPKHLITATGQRVTLRCSPRSGDLSVYWYQQSLDQGLQFLIQYYNGEERAKGNILERFSAQQFPDLHSELNLSSLELGDSALYFCASSEGQGSRSPLHFGNGTRLTVT.

V usage is TRBV2 and J usage is TRBJ1-1; TRBD1 agrees at 9 bases. The CDR3 has 15 amino acids. Germline values: CDR1 SNHLY, CDR2 FYNNEI. J was trimmed by 4 bases and V by 6 bases; bases with no gene match: 9. CDR3 region: CASRRPGQGSTEAFF. In nucleotides, the CDR3 is TGTGCCAGCAGACGCCCGGGACAGGGAAGCACTGAAGCTTTCTTT.

The chain couples TRBV6-2 or TRBV6-3 to TRBJ2-2, with no clear D. The CDR3 sequence is 12 residues long. Germline CDR1 reads MNHEY; CDR2 reads SVGEGT. Trimming took off 6 bases at V and 6 bases at J, with 8 bases between the two ends. The DNA for the CDR3 is TGTGCCAGCAGCCCTCAGGCCGGGGAGCTGTTTTTT. It specifies CASSPQAGELFF.

The chain recombines TRBV5-1 with TRBJ2-7; D is unclear. Germline V lookup: CDR1 SGHRS, CDR2 YFSETQ. The germline V and J ends were trimmed by 0 bases and 3 bases, with 10 bases remaining between them. CDR3 size: 14 residues. CDR3 protein: CASSLVTLHYEQYF. CDR3 DNA sequence: TGCGCCAGCAGCTTGGTTACGTTACACTACGAGCAGTACTTC.

V is TRBV5-1 and J is TRBJ2-3; D gene unclear. The CDR3 is 14 residues long. Germline CDR1 SGHRS, CDR2 YFSETQ. With 2 bases removed from V and 4 bases from J, the gap between germline ends came to 11 bases. The CDR3 DNA reads as TGCGCCAGCAGCTTCACTGGGCCAGCAGATACGCAGTATTTT. Translating it yields CASSFTGPADTQYF.

This sequence joins TRBV5-1 and TRBJ2-5; 9 positions agree with TRBD1. There are 17 residues in the CDR3. Germline V lookup: CDR1 SGHRS, CDR2 YFSETQ. The V segment lost 0 bases and the J segment 3 bases; nucleotides outside the gene matches: 9. CDR3 loop: CASSLGLTGGQKETQYF. The CDR3 DNA is TGCGCCAGCAGCTTGGGATTAACAGGGGGCCAGAAAGAGACCCAGTACTTC. The whole variable domain, filled in from reference TRBV5-1 and TRBJ2-5, reads KAGVTQTPRYLIKTRGQQVTLSCSPISGHRSVSWYQQTPGQGLQFLFEYFSETQRNKGNFPGRFSGRQFSNSRSEMNVSTLELGDSALYLCASSLGLTGGQKETQYFGPGTRLLVL.

This chain connects TRBV5-5 to TRBJ2-1; TRBD2 matches 10 bases. V shed 3 bases, J shed 4 bases, and the junction held 13 bases outside the gene matches. CDR3 length: 18 residues. CDR1 and CDR2 (germline): SGHKS, YYEKEE (reference sequence). The CDR3 loop reads CASSSAGGLAGGYNEQFF. In DNA form, the CDR3 reads TGTGCCAGCAGCTCTGCAGGTGGATTAGCGGGGGGATACAATGAGCAGTTCTTC.

The chain links TRBV25-1 to TRBJ2-1; the D gene is possibly TRBD2 (6 bases). The V and J ends lost 2 bases and 9 bases respectively, with 11 bases between them. Germline V gene lookup returns CDR1 MGHDK and CDR2 SYGVNS. The CDR3 sequence is 13 residues long. The CDR3 bases are TGTGCCAGCAGTGAAGCGGCGGGGACTGAGCAGTTCTTC. It yields the protein CASSEAAGTEQFF.

This clone appeared a single time. The chain couples TRBV5-1 to TRBJ2-1, with D hard to call. There are 13 residues in the CDR3. Germline assignment: CDR1 SGHRS and CDR2 YFSETQ. V gave up 4 bases and J gave up 8 bases, with 13 bases separating them. CDR3 sequence: CASSHLEVYEQFF. The CDR3 DNA reads as TGCGCCAGCAGCCACTTAGAAGTCTATGAGCAGTTCTTC.

Turning to this clone: Distinct nucleotide sequences in the sample also encode this CDR3. The chain employs TRBV12-3 or TRBV12-4 and TRBJ2-2; possibly TRBD1 for D (6 bases). CDR3 size: 13 residues. V gave up 6 bases and J gave up 5 bases, with 10 bases separating them. The CDR3 reads CASSLTGTGELFF. The CDR3 DNA is TGTGCCAGCAGCCTAACAGGGACCGGGGAGCTGTTTTTT.

The table lists this clone with a count of one. J is TRBJ2-3 and V is TRBV19; D possibly corresponds to TRBD2 (6 bases). Trimming left V 4 bases short and J 3 bases short, with 8 bases between. The CDR3 has 13 residues. The germline V gene encodes CDR1 LNHDA and CDR2 SQIVND (reference sequence). This CDR3 is CASSSGTTDTQYF. CDR3 bases: TGTGCCAGTAGTAGCGGGACGACAGATACGCAGTATTTT.

V gene TRBV6-2 or TRBV6-3 combines with J gene TRBJ1-2, with a weak D call TRBD1 (6 bases). V was trimmed by 2 bases and J by 0 bases, leaving 10 bases between them. The germline V gene encodes CDR1 MNHEY and CDR2 SVGEGT. The CDR3 contains 15 residues. The CDR3 DNA sequence: TGTGCCAGCAGTTACGCCGGGACACCTAACTATGGCTACACCTTC. It translates to CASSYAGTPNYGYTF.

V usage is TRBV6-1 and J usage is TRBJ1-3; perhaps TRBD1 as D (5 bases). In germline, CDR1 is MNHNS, CDR2 SASEGT. This CDR3 spans 13 amino acids. The V end lost 8 bases, the J end lost 0 bases, and 8 bases lay between the germline ends. The CDR3 DNA follows: TGTGCCAGCGGGGCCAGCTCTGGAAACACCATATATTTT. It encodes CASGASSGNTIYF.

This clone was picked up one time. The rearrangement uses TRBV6-5 and TRBJ2-7; D is possibly TRBD1 (6 bases). The CDR3 consists of 14 residues. V was cut by 6 bases and J by 3 bases, with 15 bases left in between. CDR1 and CDR2 from the germline V gene are MNHEY and SVGAGI. CDR3 sequence: CASSQRGTLYEQYF. In DNA, the CDR3 is TGTGCCAGCAGCCAAAGGGGGACACTCTACGAGCAGTACTTC.

The table lists this clone with a count of one. The chain links TRBV29-1 to TRBJ1-1, with a possible D match to TRBD1 (6 bases). V lost 6 bases and J lost 2, with 16 bases in between. The CDR3 covers 14 residues. Germline-derived CDR1 and CDR2 are SQVTM and ANQGSEA. CDR3 nucleotide sequence: TGCAGCGTCGCCAGGCAGGGGCTTAACACTGAAGCTTTCTTT. As protein: CSVARQGLNTEAFF.

V usage is TRBV3-1 (or the pseudogene TRBV3-2) and J usage is TRBJ1-2; TRBD1 agrees at 7 bases. V was pared by 0 bases and J by 2 bases, with 6 bases of the junction left unmatched. From germline, CDR1 is LGHDT and CDR2 YNNKEL (reference sequence). The CDR3 extends over 16 amino acids. CDR3 amino acids: CASSQDLQGVNYGYTF. In DNA form, the CDR3 reads TGTGCCAGCAGCCAAGATCTGCAGGGGGTCAACTATGGCTACACCTTC.

The gene calls are TRBV4-2 and TRBJ2-7; a weak D match, TRBD2 (6 bases). V lost 3 bases, J lost 2 bases, and 14 bases lay in between. The germline V gene has CDR1 LGHNA and CDR2 YNFKEQ. The CDR3 contains 15 residues. The CDR3 DNA reads TGTGCCAGCAGCCAGGTTGAGCGGACTACCTACGAGCAGTACTTC. Amino acid sequence: CASSQVERTTYEQYF.